This TCR beta chain was found in a study of cytomegalovirus exposure and HLA in healthy donors. As concerns this clone: Its cognate antigen is unknown.

The germline CDR1 and CDR2 sequences are SGDLS and YYNGEE. V was shortened by 0 bases and J by 1 base, with 16 bases between the two germline ends. This CDR3 has 17 residues. PCR primers comprised 60 Vbeta and 13 Jbeta primers. Here immunoSEQ multiplex PCR was the method, and the copy in TCRdb shows in-frame clones only, minus some. The sample shows around 93,000 clones, approximately 81% of them seen only once. Points from the study as a whole: There was a cluster of highly shared sequence variants that was likely a sequencing artifact.

This chain connects TRBV9 to TRBJ2-5; tentative D call: TRBD2 (6 bases). Specimen: PBMCs. The sequence came from a woman aged 35 to 49 in good health and CMV-seronegative. This chain's CDR3 is CASSVDISGGVQETQYF. DNA of the CDR3: TGTGCCAGCAGCGTAGATATCTCCGGCGGGGTCCAAGAGACCCAGTACTTC. The full variable domain, completed using reference TRBV9 and TRBJ2-5, is DSGVTQTPKHLITATGQRVTLRCSPRSGDLSVYWYQQSLDQGLQFLIQYYNGEERAKGNILERFSAQQFPDLHSELNLSSLELGDSALYFCASSVDISGGVQETQYFGPGTRLLVL.